This T cell receptor beta chain was documented in a study of blood T cell repertoires in COVID-19. In germline, CDR1 is SGHDT, CDR2 YYEEEE. The ends were cut back, 1 base at V and 3 bases at J, with 8 bases in the middle. CDR3 length: 14 residues. Assay: immunoSEQ multiplex PCR; the TCRdb copy retains only in-frame clones and omits some. The sample has roughly 300,000 clones, about four fifths seen once. The sequencing sample was made of peripheral blood. The chain has TRBV5-6 and TRBJ1-3, with a weak D call TRBD1 (5 bases). This TCR came from a woman aged 45-65 years who had recovered from COVID-19. This CDR3 reads CASSLMQGGNTIYF. CDR3 bases: TGTGCCAGCAGCTTGATGCAGGGTGGAAACACCATATATTTT. Full variable domain (rest looked up from reference TRBV5-6 and TRBJ1-3): DAGVTQSPTHLIKTRGQQVTLRCSPKSGHDTVSWYQQALGQGPQFIFQYYEEEERQRGNFPDRFSGHQFPNYSSELNVNALLLGDSALYLCASSLMQGGNTIYFGEGSWLTVV.